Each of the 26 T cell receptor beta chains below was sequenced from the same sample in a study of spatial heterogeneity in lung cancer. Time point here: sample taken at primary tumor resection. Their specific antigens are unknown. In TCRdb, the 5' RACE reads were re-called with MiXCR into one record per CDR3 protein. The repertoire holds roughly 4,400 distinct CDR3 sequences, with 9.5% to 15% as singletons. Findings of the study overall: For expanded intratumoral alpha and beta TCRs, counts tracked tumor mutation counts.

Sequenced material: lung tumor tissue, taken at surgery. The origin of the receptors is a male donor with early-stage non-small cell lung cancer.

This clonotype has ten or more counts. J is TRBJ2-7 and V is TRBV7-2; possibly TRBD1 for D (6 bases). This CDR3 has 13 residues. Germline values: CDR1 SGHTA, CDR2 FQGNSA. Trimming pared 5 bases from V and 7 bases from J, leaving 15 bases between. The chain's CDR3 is CASSPGHTLEQYF. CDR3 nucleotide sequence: TGTGCCAGCAGCCCGGGACATACCCTGGAGCAGTACTTC.

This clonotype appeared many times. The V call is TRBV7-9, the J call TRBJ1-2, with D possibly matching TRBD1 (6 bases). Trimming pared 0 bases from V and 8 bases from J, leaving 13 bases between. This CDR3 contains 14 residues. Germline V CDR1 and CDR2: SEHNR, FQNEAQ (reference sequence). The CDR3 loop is CASSLAMAGEGYTF. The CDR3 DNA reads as TGTGCCAGCAGCTTAGCGATGGCAGGGGAAGGCTACACCTTC.

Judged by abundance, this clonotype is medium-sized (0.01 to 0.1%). CDR3 in DNA: TGTGCCAGCAGGTCTGACGGGAGGTTCCAAGAGACCCAGTACTTC. Protein product: CASRSDGRFQETQYF. The rearrangement uses TRBV6-5 and TRBJ2-5; TRBD2 matches 7 bases. This CDR3 spans 15 amino acids. Trimming removed 6 bases from V and 1 base from J; junction bases left unmatched: 8. CDR1 is MNHEY and CDR2 is SVGAGI in the germline V gene.

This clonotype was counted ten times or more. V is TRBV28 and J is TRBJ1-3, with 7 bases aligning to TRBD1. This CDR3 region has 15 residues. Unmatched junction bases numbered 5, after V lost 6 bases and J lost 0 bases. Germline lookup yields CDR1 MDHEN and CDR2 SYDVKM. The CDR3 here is CASRLQGSSGNTIYF. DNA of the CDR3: TGTGCCAGCAGACTACAGGGGAGCTCTGGAAACACCATATATTTT.

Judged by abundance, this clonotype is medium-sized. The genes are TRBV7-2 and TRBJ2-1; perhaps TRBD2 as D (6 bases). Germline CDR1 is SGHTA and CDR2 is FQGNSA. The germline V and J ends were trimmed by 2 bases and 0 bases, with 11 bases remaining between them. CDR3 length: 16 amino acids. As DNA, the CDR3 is TGTGCCAGCAGCTTATGGGACTCGAGCTCCTACAATGAGCAGTTCTTC. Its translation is CASSLWDSSSYNEQFF.

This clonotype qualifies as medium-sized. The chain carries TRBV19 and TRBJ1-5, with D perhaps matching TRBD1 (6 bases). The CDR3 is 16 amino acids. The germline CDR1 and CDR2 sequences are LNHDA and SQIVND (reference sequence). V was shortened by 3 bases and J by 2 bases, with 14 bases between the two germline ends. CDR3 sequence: CASSMIQGRGNQPQHF. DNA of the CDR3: TGTGCCAGTAGTATGATACAGGGAAGGGGCAATCAGCCCCAGCATTTT.

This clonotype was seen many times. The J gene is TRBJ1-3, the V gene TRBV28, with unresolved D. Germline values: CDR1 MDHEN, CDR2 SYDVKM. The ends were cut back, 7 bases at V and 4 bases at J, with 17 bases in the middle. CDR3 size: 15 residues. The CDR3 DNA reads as TGTGCCAGCACCCTCCCCGGTGGGTTAGGAAACACCATATATTTT. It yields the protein CASTLPGGLGNTIYF.

This chain's CDR3 is CASSFGTGGPDTQYF. The CDR3 coding sequence is TGTGCCAGCAGTTTTGGGACAGGGGGCCCAGATACGCAGTATTTT. This sequence joins TRBV28 and TRBJ2-3, with 12 nucleotides matching TRBD1. With 3 bases clipped from V and 4 bases from J, the junction kept 2 bases outside the gene matches. Germline CDR1 MDHEN, CDR2 SYDVKM. There are 15 residues in the CDR3.

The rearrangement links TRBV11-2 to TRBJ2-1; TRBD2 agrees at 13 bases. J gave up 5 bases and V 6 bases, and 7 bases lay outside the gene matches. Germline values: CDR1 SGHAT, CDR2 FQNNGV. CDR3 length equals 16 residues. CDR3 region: CASSPTSGRANNEQFF. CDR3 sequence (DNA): TGTGCCAGCAGTCCTACTAGCGGGAGGGCGAACAATGAGCAGTTCTTC.

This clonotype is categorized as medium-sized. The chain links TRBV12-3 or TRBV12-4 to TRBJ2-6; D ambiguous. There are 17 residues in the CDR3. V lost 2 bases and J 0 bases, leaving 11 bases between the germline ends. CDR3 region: CASSLSSVSSGANVLTF. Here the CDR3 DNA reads TGTGCCAGCAGTTTATCGTCAGTATCCTCTGGGGCCAACGTCCTGACTTTC.

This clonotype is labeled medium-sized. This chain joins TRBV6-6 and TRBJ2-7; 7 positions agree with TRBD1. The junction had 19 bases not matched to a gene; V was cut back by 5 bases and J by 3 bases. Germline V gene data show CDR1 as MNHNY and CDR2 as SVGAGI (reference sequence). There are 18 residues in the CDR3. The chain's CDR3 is CASSPRATGVAPHYEQYF. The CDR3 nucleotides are TGTGCCAGCAGTCCCCGGGCAACAGGGGTAGCTCCCCACTACGAGCAGTACTTC.

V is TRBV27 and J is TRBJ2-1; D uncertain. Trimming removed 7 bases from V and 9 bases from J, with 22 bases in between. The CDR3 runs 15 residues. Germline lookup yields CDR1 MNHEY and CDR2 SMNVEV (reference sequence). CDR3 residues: CASTPAGHLRGEQFF. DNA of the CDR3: TGTGCCAGCACCCCCGCCGGGCATCTAAGAGGTGAGCAGTTCTTC.

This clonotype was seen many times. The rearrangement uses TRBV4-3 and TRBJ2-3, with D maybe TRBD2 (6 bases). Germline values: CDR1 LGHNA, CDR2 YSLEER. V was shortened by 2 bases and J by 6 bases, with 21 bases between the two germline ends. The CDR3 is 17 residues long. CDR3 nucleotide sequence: TGCGCCAGCAGCCAAAGTCTACTGACCGTAAGCGGGGATACGCAGTATTTT. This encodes CASSQSLLTVSGDTQYF.

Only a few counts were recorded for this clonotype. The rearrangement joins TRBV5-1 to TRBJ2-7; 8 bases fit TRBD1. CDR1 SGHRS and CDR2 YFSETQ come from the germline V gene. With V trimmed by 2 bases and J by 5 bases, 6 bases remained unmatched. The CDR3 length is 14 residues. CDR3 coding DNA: TGCGCCAGCAGCTTTACGGACAGGGCAGACGAGCAGTACTTC. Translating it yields CASSFTDRADEQYF.

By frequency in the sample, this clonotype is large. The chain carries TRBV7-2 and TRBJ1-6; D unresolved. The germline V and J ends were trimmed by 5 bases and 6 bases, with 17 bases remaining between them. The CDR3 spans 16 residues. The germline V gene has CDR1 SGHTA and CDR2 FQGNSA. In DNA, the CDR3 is TGTGCCAGCAGCCCGCCGACTGGAGGGCCTAATTCACCCCTCCACTTT. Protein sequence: CASSPPTGGPNSPLHF.

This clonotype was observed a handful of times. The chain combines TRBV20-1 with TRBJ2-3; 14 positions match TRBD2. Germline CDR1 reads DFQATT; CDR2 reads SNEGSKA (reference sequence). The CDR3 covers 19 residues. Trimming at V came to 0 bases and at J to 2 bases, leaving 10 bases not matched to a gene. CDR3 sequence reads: CSARDHGTSGSGATDTQYF. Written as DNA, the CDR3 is TGCAGTGCTAGAGACCACGGGACTAGCGGGAGTGGGGCCACAGATACGCAGTATTTT.

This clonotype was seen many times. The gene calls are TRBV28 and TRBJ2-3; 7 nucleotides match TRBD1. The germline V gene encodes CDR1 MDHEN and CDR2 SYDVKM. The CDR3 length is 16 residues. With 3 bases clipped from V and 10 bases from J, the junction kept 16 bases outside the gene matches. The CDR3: CASSFGARGIGYPQYF. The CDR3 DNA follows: TGTGCCAGCAGTTTCGGGGCCAGGGGGATTGGCTACCCGCAGTATTTT.

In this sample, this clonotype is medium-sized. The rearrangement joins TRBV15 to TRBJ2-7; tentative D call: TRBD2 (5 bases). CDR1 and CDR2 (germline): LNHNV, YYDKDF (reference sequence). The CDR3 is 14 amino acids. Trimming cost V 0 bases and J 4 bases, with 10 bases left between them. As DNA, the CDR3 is TGTGCCACCAGCAGAGAGACGTCGGGGTACGAGCAGTACTTC. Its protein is CATSRETSGYEQYF.

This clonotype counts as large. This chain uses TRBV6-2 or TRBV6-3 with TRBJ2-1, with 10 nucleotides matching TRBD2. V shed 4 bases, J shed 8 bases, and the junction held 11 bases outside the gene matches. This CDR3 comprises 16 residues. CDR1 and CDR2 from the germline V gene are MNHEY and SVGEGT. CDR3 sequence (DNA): TGTGCCAGCAGTTTTAAGCGGGGGGGCCTTATGGATGAGCAGTTCTTC. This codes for CASSFKRGGLMDEQFF.

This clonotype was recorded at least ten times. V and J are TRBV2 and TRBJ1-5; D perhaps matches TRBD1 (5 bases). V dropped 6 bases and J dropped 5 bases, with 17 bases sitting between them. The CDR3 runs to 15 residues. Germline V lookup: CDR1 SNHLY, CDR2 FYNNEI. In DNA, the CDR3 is TGTGCCAGCAGGGTAGACCTTCGAGGGGATCAGCCCCAGCATTTT. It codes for CASRVDLRGDQPQHF.

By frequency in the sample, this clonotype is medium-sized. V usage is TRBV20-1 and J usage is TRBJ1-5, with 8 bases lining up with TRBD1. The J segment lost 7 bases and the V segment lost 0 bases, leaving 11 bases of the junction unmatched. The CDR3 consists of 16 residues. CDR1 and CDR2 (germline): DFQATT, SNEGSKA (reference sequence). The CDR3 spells CSARDNPDQGAQPQHF. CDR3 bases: TGCAGTGCTAGAGATAATCCCGACCAGGGGGCACAGCCCCAGCATTTT.

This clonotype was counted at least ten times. CDR3 amino acids: CASSQGQVGNQPQHF. The CDR3, as DNA: TGTGCCAGCAGCCAAGGACAGGTAGGCAATCAGCCCCAGCATTTT. The chain is built from TRBV3-1 and TRBJ1-5, with D maybe TRBD1 (6 bases). Trimming cost V 1 base and J 2 bases, with 9 bases left between them. The CDR3 runs 15 residues. CDR1 and CDR2 from the germline V gene are LGHDT and YNNKEL (reference sequence).

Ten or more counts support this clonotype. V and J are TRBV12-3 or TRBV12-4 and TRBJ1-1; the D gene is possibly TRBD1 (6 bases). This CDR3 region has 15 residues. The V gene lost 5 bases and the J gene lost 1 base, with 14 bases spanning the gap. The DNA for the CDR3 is TGTGCCAGCAGTCCGGACAGCTCCCCGAACACTGAAGCTTTCTTT. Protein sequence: CASSPDSSPNTEAFF.

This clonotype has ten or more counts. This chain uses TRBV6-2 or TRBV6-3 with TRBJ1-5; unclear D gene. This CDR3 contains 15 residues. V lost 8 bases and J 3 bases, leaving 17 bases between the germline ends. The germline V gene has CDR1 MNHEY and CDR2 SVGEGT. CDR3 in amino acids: CASRTGGAFNQPQHF. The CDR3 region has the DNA TGTGCCAGCCGAACCGGAGGCGCGTTCAATCAGCCCCAGCATTTT.

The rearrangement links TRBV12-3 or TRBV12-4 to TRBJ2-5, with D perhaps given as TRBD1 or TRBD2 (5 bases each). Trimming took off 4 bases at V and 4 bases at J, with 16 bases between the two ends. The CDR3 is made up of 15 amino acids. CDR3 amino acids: CASSWDPTSGETQYF. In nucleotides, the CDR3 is TGTGCCAGCAGTTGGGACCCCACCTCTGGAGAGACCCAGTACTTC.

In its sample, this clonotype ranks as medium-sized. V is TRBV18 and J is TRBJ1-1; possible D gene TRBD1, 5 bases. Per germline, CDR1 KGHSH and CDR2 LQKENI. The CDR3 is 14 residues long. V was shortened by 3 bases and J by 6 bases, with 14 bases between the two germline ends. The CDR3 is CASSPRRGGPEAFF. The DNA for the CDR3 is TGTGCCAGCTCACCTCGGAGGGGAGGGCCTGAAGCTTTCTTT.